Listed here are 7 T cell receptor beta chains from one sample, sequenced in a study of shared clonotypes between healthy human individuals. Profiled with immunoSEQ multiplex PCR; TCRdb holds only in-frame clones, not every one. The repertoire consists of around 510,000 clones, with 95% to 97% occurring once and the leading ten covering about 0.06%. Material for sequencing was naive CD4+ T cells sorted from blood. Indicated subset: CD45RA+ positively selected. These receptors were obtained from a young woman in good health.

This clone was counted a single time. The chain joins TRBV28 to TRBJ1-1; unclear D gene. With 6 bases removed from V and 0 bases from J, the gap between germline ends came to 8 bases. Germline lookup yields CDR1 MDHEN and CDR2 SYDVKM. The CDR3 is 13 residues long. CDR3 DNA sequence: TGTGCCAGCAGGCCCGGGGTGAACACTGAAGCTTTCTTT. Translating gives CASRPGVNTEAFF.

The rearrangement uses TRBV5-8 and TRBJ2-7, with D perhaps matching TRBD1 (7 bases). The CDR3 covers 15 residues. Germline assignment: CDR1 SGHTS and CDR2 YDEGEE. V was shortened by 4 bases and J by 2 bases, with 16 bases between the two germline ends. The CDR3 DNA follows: TGTGCCAGCAGCGCCAAGACAGGGACTGCCTACGAGCAGTACTTC. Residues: CASSAKTGTAYEQYF.

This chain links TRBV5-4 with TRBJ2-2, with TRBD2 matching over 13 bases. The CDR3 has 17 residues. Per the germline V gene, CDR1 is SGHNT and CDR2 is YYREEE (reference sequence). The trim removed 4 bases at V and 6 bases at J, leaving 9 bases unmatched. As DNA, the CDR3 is TGTGCCAGCAGCCAGGGGACTAGCGGGATAGAAGCCGGGGAGCTGTTTTTT. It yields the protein CASSQGTSGIEAGELFF.

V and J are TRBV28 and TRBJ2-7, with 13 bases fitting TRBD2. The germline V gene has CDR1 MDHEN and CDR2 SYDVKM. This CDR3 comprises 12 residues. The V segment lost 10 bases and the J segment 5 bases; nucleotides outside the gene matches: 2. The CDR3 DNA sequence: TGTGCCACCGGACTAGCGGGAGACGAGCAGTACTTC. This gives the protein CATGLAGDEQYF.

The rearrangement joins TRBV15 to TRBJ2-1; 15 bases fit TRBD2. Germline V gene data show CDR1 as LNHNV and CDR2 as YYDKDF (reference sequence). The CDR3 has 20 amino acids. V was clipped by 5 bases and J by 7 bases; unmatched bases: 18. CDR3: CATSLRLSGLAGGPRNEQFF. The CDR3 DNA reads TGTGCCACCAGCCTCCGACTCAGCGGACTAGCGGGAGGGCCTAGAAATGAGCAGTTCTTC.

This CDR3 is CASSPQGRETQYF. The CDR3 region has the DNA TGTGCCAGCTCACCACAGGGGCGGGAGACCCAGTACTTC. This chain uses TRBV18 with TRBJ2-5, with a possible D match to TRBD1 (5 bases). Germline V gene data show CDR1 as KGHSH and CDR2 as LQKENI. The CDR3 length is 13 residues. V gave up 1 base and J gave up 5 bases, with 8 bases separating them. The variable domain in full, with the rest retrieved from reference TRBV18 and TRBJ2-5, is NAGVMQNPRHLVRRRGQEARLRCSPMKGHSHVYWYRQLPEEGLKFMVYLQKENIIDESGMPKERFSAEFPKEGPSILRIQQVVRGDSAAYFCASSPQGRETQYFGPGTRLLVL.

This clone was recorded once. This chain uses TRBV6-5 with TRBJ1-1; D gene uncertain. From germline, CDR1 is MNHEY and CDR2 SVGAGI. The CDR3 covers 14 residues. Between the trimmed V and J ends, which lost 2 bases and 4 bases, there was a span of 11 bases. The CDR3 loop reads CASSYGRVGTEAFF. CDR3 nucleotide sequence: TGTGCCAGCAGTTACGGCCGGGTGGGCACTGAAGCTTTCTTT.